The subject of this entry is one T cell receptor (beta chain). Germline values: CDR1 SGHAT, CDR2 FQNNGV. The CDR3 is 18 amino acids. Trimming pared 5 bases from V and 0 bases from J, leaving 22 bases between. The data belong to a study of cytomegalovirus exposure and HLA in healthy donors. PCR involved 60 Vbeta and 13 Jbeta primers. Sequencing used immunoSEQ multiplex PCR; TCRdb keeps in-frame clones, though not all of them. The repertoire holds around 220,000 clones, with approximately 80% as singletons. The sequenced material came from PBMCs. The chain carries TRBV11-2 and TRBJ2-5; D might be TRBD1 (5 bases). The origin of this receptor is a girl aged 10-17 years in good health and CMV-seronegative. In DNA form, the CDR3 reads TGTGCCAGCAGCGCAACTTGGGGCGGTGGTCCGTACCAAGAGACCCAGTACTTC. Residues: CASSATWGGGPYQETQYF.